The subject of this entry is one TCR beta chain. Its antigen is not known. This sample was included in a study of post-analysis software for immune sequencing data. Study conclusions and caveats: The study found significantly lower normalized Chao1 diversity in multiple sclerosis patients than in controls.

The library was made from cDNA and included unique molecular identifiers. A single record per CDR3 protein comes from TCRdb applying MiXCR to the PCR reads. This sample has about 400,000 distinct CDR3 sequences; approximately 33% occur once, and the top ten carry about an eighth. The specimen sequenced was blood. This clonotype originated in a girl between 10 and 17 years old with multiple sclerosis.

The CDR3 reads CASSLRTSEETQYF. In DNA, the CDR3 is TGTGCCAGCAGCCTACGGACTAGCGAAGAGACCCAGTACTTC. V gene TRBV13 combines with J gene TRBJ2-5, with TRBD2 matching over 9 bases. The junction had 4 bases not matched to a gene; V was cut back by 5 bases and J by 3 bases. CDR1 PRHDT and CDR2 FYEKMQ come from the germline V gene (reference sequence). The CDR3 contains 14 residues.